The TCR beta chain under discussion was sequenced for a study of blood T cell repertoires in COVID-19. At the level of the study: There were acute and convalescent COVID-19 samples, and they came from the United States, Italy and Spain.

The CDR3 spans 12 residues. Germline CDR1 LGHDT, CDR2 YNNKEL (reference sequence). V was clipped by 4 bases and J by 7 bases, with 10 bases between them. In the authors' workflow: The assay estimated nucleated cells by amplifying reference gene primers. The assay was immunoSEQ multiplex PCR, and TCRdb's table has in-frame clones only and misses some. V, J and clone size were drawn from that table, and D and trimming were deduced from the DNA. This sample has around 80,000 clones, with over 75% found just once. The rearrangement links TRBV3-1 (or the pseudogene TRBV3-2) to TRBJ1-1; D gene uncertain. The receptor comes from an elderly man with acute or convalescent COVID-19. The specimen was peripheral blood. In DNA, the CDR3 is TGTGCCAGCAGCCCTTCAGGCGATGAAGCTTTCTTT. It yields the protein CASSPSGDEAFF.